This T cell receptor (beta chain) was sequenced in a study of T cell changes during pregnancy in multiple sclerosis. Libraries were prepared by immunoSEQ multiplex PCR; TCRdb keeps only in-frame clonotypes and omits some of them. The data hold 45,000 to 70,000 clones, with 92% observed a single time. The CDR3 totals 17 residues. V shed 4 bases, J shed 4 bases, and the junction held 12 bases outside the gene matches. CDR1 LGHNA and CDR2 YSLEER come from the germline V gene. Sequenced here: CD4+ T cells from peripheral blood mononuclear cells, sampled after pregnancy. The source is a female donor in good health, enrolled as a control in a pregnancy study. The chain links TRBV4-3 to TRBJ1-3, with 8 bases matching TRBD1. DNA of the CDR3: TGCGCCAGCAGCCGCATACCCGGGACAGGCACGGGAAACACCATATATTTT. This sequence encodes CASSRIPGTGTGNTIYF.